The rows below give T cell receptor beta chains drawn from one sample of a study of blood T cell repertoires in COVID-19. The table came from immunoSEQ multiplex PCR; TCRdb's copy has only in-frame clones and leaves some out. Among 200,000 to 250,000 clones listed, approximately 90% were seen once. The sample comprised PBMCs or T cells enriched from blood (not recorded which). All receptors come from a man aged 45-65 years who had been exposed to COVID-19. CDR3s include the opening cysteine and the closing phenylalanine or tryptophan. D genes are given only for firm matches. A clone size is listed for some rows: how often the clone was seen (once, few, many), or a class if it is expanded.

j_call: TRBJ1-6; clone_size: .; d_call: TRBD1; v_call: TRBV5-1; cdr3_aa: CASSPGQVDSPLHF; cdr3_nt: TGCGCCAGCAGCCCCGGACAGGTAGATTCACCCCTCCACTTT
j_call: TRBJ1-1; clone_size: .; d_call: TRBD1; v_call: TRBV10-1; cdr3_aa: CASSELSQGAVSEAFF; cdr3_nt: TGCGCCAGCAGTGAGTTATCCCAGGGGGCTGTTTCTGAAGCTTTCTTT
j_call: TRBJ2-2; clone_size: .; d_call: TRBD1; v_call: TRBV2; cdr3_aa: CASSPGTGHTGELFF; cdr3_nt: TGTGCCAGCAGCCCCGGGACAGGGCACACCGGGGAGCTGTTTTTT
j_call: TRBJ2-2; clone_size: .; d_call: .; v_call: TRBV5-1; cdr3_aa: CASSLAGPNTGELFF; cdr3_nt: TGCGCCAGCAGCTTGGCAGGGCCTAACACCGGGGAGCTGTTTTTT
j_call: TRBJ2-6; clone_size: .; d_call: TRBD1; v_call: TRBV19; cdr3_aa: CASNDDRAGANVLTF; cdr3_nt: TGTGCCAGTAACGATGACAGGGCTGGGGCCAACGTCCTGACTTTC
j_call: TRBJ1-2; clone_size: .; d_call: .; v_call: TRBV6-5; cdr3_aa: CASSYTAARYGYTF; cdr3_nt: TGTGCCAGCAGCTATACAGCGGCGCGCTATGGCTACACCTTC
j_call: TRBJ1-5; clone_size: .; d_call: .; v_call: TRBV5-4; cdr3_aa: CASSPGGGSNQPQHF; cdr3_nt: TGTGCCAGCAGCCCGGGAGGGGGTAGCAATCAGCCCCAGCATTTT
j_call: TRBJ1-6; clone_size: .; d_call: .; v_call: TRBV19; cdr3_aa: CASSSLGFSSPLHF; cdr3_nt: TGTGCCAGTAGTTCTTTGGGCTTCAGTTCACCCCTCCACTTT
j_call: TRBJ1-1; clone_size: .; d_call: .; v_call: TRBV19; cdr3_aa: CAASTRRGNTEAFF; cdr3_nt: TGTGCCGCCAGTACTCGTCGGGGGAACACTGAAGCTTTCTTT
j_call: TRBJ1-5; clone_size: .; d_call: .; v_call: TRBV28; cdr3_aa: CATRAGPNQPQHF; cdr3_nt: TGTGCCACACGGGCGGGCCCTAATCAGCCCCAGCATTTT
j_call: TRBJ2-5; clone_size: .; d_call: TRBD1; v_call: TRBV4-1; cdr3_aa: CASSQAGQGEETQYF; cdr3_nt: TGCGCCAGCAGCCAAGCGGGTCAGGGGGAAGAGACCCAGTACTTC
j_call: TRBJ1-2; clone_size: few; d_call: .; v_call: TRBV12-2; cdr3_aa: CASRLDWTGGDGYTF; cdr3_nt: TGTGCAAGTCGCTTAGATTGGACAGGGGGCGATGGCTACACCTTC
j_call: TRBJ2-2; clone_size: .; d_call: .; v_call: TRBV7-3; cdr3_aa: CASRQGHTGELFF; cdr3_nt: TGTGCCAGCAGGCAGGGCCACACCGGGGAGCTGTTTTTT
j_call: TRBJ1-3; clone_size: .; d_call: .; v_call: TRBV18; cdr3_aa: CASSASSGNTIYF; cdr3_nt: TGTGCCAGCTCAGCGAGCTCTGGAAACACCATATATTTT
j_call: TRBJ2-1; clone_size: .; d_call: .; v_call: TRBV9; cdr3_aa: CASSEGRAVYYNEQFF; cdr3_nt: TGTGCCAGCAGCGAGGGCAGGGCGGTTTACTACAATGAGCAGTTCTTC
j_call: TRBJ2-6; clone_size: .; d_call: TRBD1; v_call: TRBV28; cdr3_aa: CASSTPSITGTGAGANVLTF; cdr3_nt: TGTGCCAGCAGTACCCCCAGTATAACCGGGACAGGGGCTGGGGCCAACGTCCTGACTTTC
j_call: TRBJ2-1; clone_size: .; d_call: TRBD2; v_call: TRBV3-1/TRBV3-2; cdr3_aa: CASSQERGGPRNEQFF; cdr3_nt: TGTGCCAGCAGCCAAGAGCGGGGGGGCCCGAGGAATGAGCAGTTCTTC
j_call: TRBJ2-1; clone_size: .; d_call: TRBD2; v_call: TRBV4-1; cdr3_aa: CASSQGVSGTSGRISYNEQFF; cdr3_nt: TGCGCCAGCAGCCAAGGGGTTTCGGGGACTAGCGGGAGGATATCCTACAATGAGCAGTTCTTC
j_call: TRBJ1-2; clone_size: .; d_call: .; v_call: TRBV2; cdr3_aa: CASSAAGNYGYTF; cdr3_nt: TGTGCCAGCAGTGCGGCAGGGAACTATGGCTACACCTTC
j_call: TRBJ1-2; clone_size: .; d_call: .; v_call: TRBV5-1; cdr3_aa: CASSPEGAPANYGYTF; cdr3_nt: TGCGCCAGCAGCCCCGAAGGGGCGCCAGCTAACTATGGCTACACCTTC
j_call: TRBJ1-5; clone_size: .; d_call: .; v_call: TRBV6-6; cdr3_aa: CASSYPTGIGQPQHF; cdr3_nt: TGTGCCAGCAGTTATCCGACAGGAATAGGTCAGCCCCAGCATTTT
j_call: TRBJ2-5; clone_size: .; d_call: TRBD2; v_call: TRBV27; cdr3_aa: CAISGGWTSGTRGTQYF; cdr3_nt: TGTGCCATCTCAGGGGGTTGGACTAGCGGCACCCGGGGGACCCAGTACTTC
j_call: TRBJ1-1; clone_size: .; d_call: .; v_call: TRBV5-4; cdr3_aa: CASSLGGGMETEAFF; cdr3_nt: TGTGCCAGCAGCTTGGGTGGAGGGATGGAAACTGAAGCTTTCTTT
j_call: TRBJ1-1; clone_size: .; d_call: TRBD1; v_call: TRBV7-3; cdr3_aa: CASSPNDRVGAFF; cdr3_nt: TGTGCCAGCAGCCCCAATGACAGGGTCGGCGCTTTCTTT
j_call: TRBJ2-1; clone_size: .; d_call: .; v_call: TRBV11-2; cdr3_aa: CASRIAGDYYNEQFF; cdr3_nt: TGTGCCAGCCGGATCGCAGGGGACTACTACAATGAGCAGTTCTTC
j_call: TRBJ1-5; clone_size: .; d_call: .; v_call: TRBV18; cdr3_aa: CASSIGGPTDQPQHF; cdr3_nt: TGTGCCAGCTCAATAGGGGGTCCGACCGATCAGCCCCAGCATTTT
j_call: TRBJ1-6; clone_size: .; d_call: TRBD1; v_call: TRBV9; cdr3_aa: CASSPGQDNSPLHF; cdr3_nt: TGTGCCAGCAGCCCCGGACAGGATAATTCACCCCTCCACTTT
j_call: TRBJ1-4; clone_size: .; d_call: TRBD1; v_call: TRBV7-9; cdr3_aa: CASSHGQGNEKLFF; cdr3_nt: TGTGCCAGCAGCCACGGACAGGGGAATGAAAAACTGTTTTTT
j_call: TRBJ2-5; clone_size: few; d_call: TRBD2; v_call: TRBV6-1; cdr3_aa: CASSELAGGQETQYF; cdr3_nt: TGTGCCAGCAGTGAACTAGCGGGGGGGCAAGAGACCCAGTACTTC
j_call: TRBJ1-1; clone_size: .; d_call: TRBD1; v_call: TRBV7-3; cdr3_aa: CASSLRTGPNTEAFF; cdr3_nt: TGTGCCAGCAGCTTGCGGACAGGGCCGAATACTGAAGCTTTCTTT
j_call: TRBJ1-6; clone_size: .; d_call: .; v_call: TRBV19; cdr3_aa: CASKGDPNSPLHF; cdr3_nt: TGTGCCAGTAAGGGGGATCCCAATTCACCCCTCCACTTT
j_call: TRBJ1-1; clone_size: .; d_call: TRBD1; v_call: TRBV27; cdr3_aa: CASSRRTGGKPEAFF; cdr3_nt: TGTGCCAGCAGTCGAAGGACAGGGGGGAAACCTGAAGCTTTCTTT
j_call: TRBJ1-5; clone_size: .; d_call: TRBD1; v_call: TRBV28; cdr3_aa: CATDTGDQPQHF; cdr3_nt: TGTGCCACCGATACAGGGGATCAGCCCCAGCATTTT
j_call: TRBJ2-3; clone_size: .; d_call: TRBD1; v_call: TRBV19; cdr3_aa: CASSITGVISDTQYF; cdr3_nt: TGTGCCAGTAGTATAACAGGGGTGATATCAGATACGCAGTATTTT
j_call: TRBJ2-1; clone_size: .; d_call: .; v_call: TRBV10-3; cdr3_aa: CAISPSGAGDNEQFF; cdr3_nt: TGTGCCATCAGTCCTTCAGGGGCAGGGGACAATGAGCAGTTCTTC
j_call: TRBJ1-1; clone_size: .; d_call: .; v_call: TRBV7-2; cdr3_aa: CASSHDGEWTEAFF; cdr3_nt: TGTGCCAGCAGCCATGACGGGGAGTGGACTGAAGCTTTCTTT
j_call: TRBJ2-1; clone_size: .; d_call: TRBD1; v_call: TRBV14; cdr3_aa: CASSQDLGQGLFF; cdr3_nt: TGTGCCAGCAGCCAAGATCTGGGACAGGGTTTGTTCTTC
j_call: TRBJ2-5; clone_size: .; d_call: .; v_call: TRBV19; cdr3_aa: CASSILAGEETQYF; cdr3_nt: TGTGCCAGTAGTATTCTGGCAGGGGAAGAGACCCAGTACTTC
j_call: TRBJ1-4; clone_size: once; d_call: .; v_call: TRBV27; cdr3_aa: CASSSGYGLTGNEGTNEKLFF; cdr3_nt: TGTGCCAGCAGTTCAGGGTACGGATTGACAGGCAACGAGGGGACTAATGAAAAACTGTTTTTT
j_call: TRBJ1-5; clone_size: .; d_call: .; v_call: TRBV5-1; cdr3_aa: CASSFTGNQPQHF; cdr3_nt: TGCGCCAGCAGCTTTACAGGGAATCAGCCCCAGCATTTT
j_call: TRBJ1-1; clone_size: .; d_call: TRBD1; v_call: TRBV4-2; cdr3_aa: CASSRPRDSEAFF; cdr3_nt: TGTGCCAGCAGCCGCCCCCGGGACAGTGAAGCTTTCTTT
j_call: TRBJ1-4; clone_size: .; d_call: .; v_call: TRBV5-6; cdr3_aa: CASSLGWGQNEKLFF; cdr3_nt: TGTGCCAGCAGCTTGGGATGGGGGCAGAATGAAAAACTGTTTTTT
j_call: TRBJ2-7; clone_size: .; d_call: TRBD2; v_call: TRBV2; cdr3_aa: CATLAGDATYEQYF; cdr3_nt: TGTGCCACTCTTGCGGGGGACGCCACCTACGAGCAGTACTTC
j_call: TRBJ2-7; clone_size: .; d_call: .; v_call: TRBV9; cdr3_aa: CASSPTGTGGREQYF; cdr3_nt: TGTGCCAGCAGCCCGACAGGGACTGGCGGGAGGGAGCAGTACTTC
j_call: TRBJ1-5; clone_size: .; d_call: .; v_call: TRBV6-5; cdr3_aa: CASSYSTRGDQPQHF; cdr3_nt: TGTGCCAGCAGTTACTCGACCAGGGGCGATCAGCCCCAGCATTTT
j_call: TRBJ1-6; clone_size: .; d_call: TRBD1; v_call: TRBV3-1/TRBV3-2; cdr3_aa: CASSSGTGGIGLHF; cdr3_nt: TGTGCCAGCAGCTCCGGGACAGGGGGCATAGGCCTCCACTTT
j_call: TRBJ2-3; clone_size: .; d_call: TRBD1; v_call: TRBV5-1; cdr3_aa: CASSSDLTGGIDTQYF; cdr3_nt: TGCGCCAGCAGCTCCGACCTGACAGGGGGCATAGATACGCAGTATTTT
j_call: TRBJ2-5; clone_size: once; d_call: TRBD2; v_call: TRBV18; cdr3_aa: CASTYIAGWGETQYF; cdr3_nt: TGTGCCAGCACCTATATAGCGGGCTGGGGAGAGACCCAGTACTTC
j_call: TRBJ1-5; clone_size: .; d_call: TRBD1; v_call: TRBV28; cdr3_aa: CASIDRGLFNQPQHF; cdr3_nt: TGTGCCAGCATTGACAGGGGTTTATTCAATCAGCCCCAGCATTTT
j_call: TRBJ2-5; clone_size: .; d_call: TRBD1; v_call: TRBV5-1; cdr3_aa: CASRSGTGETQYF; cdr3_nt: TGCGCCAGCAGGAGCGGGACAGGGGAGACCCAGTACTTC